This T cell receptor (beta chain) emerged from a study of cytomegalovirus exposure and HLA in healthy donors (dated by TCRdb to about 2017). Regarding the study in general: According to an earlier analysis of 587 of the donors, some 180 million T cells yielded over 90 million unique TCR beta sequences and 250 to 350 Gb of sequence data. An early release covering more than 500 HLA-typed donors comprised approximately 290 gigabases of sequencing data and tens of millions of unique TCR sequences. The genetic ancestry cluster associated with self-reported Caucasian donors included around four fifths of the 398 genotyped donors. The aim of the study was to test whether cataloging public T cell receptors could identify signatures of past pathogen exposure. The study profiled the T cell repertoires of under 700 subjects by immunosequencing and related them to cytomegalovirus serostatus. In addition to the first cohort of 666 subjects, a separate validation cohort of under 150 different subjects was used. To predict cytomegalovirus infection status, the study brought together high-throughput TCR immunosequencing, statistical association of individual TCRs with disease status, and machine learning. A later analysis re-analyzed previously published TCR beta repertoires from about 600 donors and added high-resolution HLA genotyping to study TCR occurrence patterns. In the later analysis, no new phenotypic data were used to find candidate immune exposures; instead, reliance was placed on TCR beta sequences and their occurrence across donors. An earlier analysis of 450 to 750 of the donors used high-throughput TCR beta sequencing to judge whether each TCR beta V gene segment behaved as functional or pseudogenic. Donor age, sex, ethnicity and CMV serostatus were compiled together with the repertoire data. A later genetic analysis used genome-wide SNP genotypes for 398 of the 666 donors, treating that subset as a discovery cohort. All discovery cohort repertoires had been generated on a single sequencing platform. HLA typing covered class I and class II loci at four-digit resolution. The number of donors typed differed by locus, with about 629-630 for A, B, C, DRB1 and DQB1, 522 for DQA1, 600 to 610 for DPA1, and approximately 470 for DPB1. Roughly five DR-DQ haplotypes were treated as single units for association and clustering because of strong linkage in the cohort. On average, around 240,000 unique TCR beta nucleotide sequences were sequenced per donor among about 400 genotyped donors of the cohort, with approximately 18% of those sequences being non-productive. What the authors observed across the whole study: Because counts were too low, seventeen rarely observed V segments, including chromosome 9 orphons, were excluded from the earlier analysis of 587 of the donors. The presence/absence analyses assumed that sequencing depth was roughly uniform across donors, and that assumption may not be true. The only immune exposure information available for the cohort was CMV serostatus. According to a later genetic analysis, donors in an Asian-associated ancestry cluster had fewer N-insertions in productive TCRs than the approximately 650-donor mean. In a later analysis, several top co-occurrence clusters were reported to appear linked to parvovirus B19, influenza, CMV and Epstein-Barr virus. Some IMGT-functional V segments, including TRBV6-2 and TRBV6-3, could not be distinguished by the 87-base-pair reads and were therefore excluded. At a false discovery rate of 0.05, a later analysis linked some 17,000 TCR beta sequences to specific HLA alleles. Because HLA typing was unavailable for some donors at each locus, only the typed subset was used in association tests. The classifier was reported to diagnose cytomegalovirus status with high specificity and sensitivity in both the original and validation cohorts. Most TCR sequences were seen in very few donors, while some public TCRs were found in many individuals. When HLA alleles, especially DR and DQ, strongly co-occurred, attributing TCR associations to individual alleles was difficult. A further reported finding was that TCR beta sequences accurately predicted the HLA-A and HLA-B alleles for most subjects in the first cohort. V-gene and J-gene trimming of TCR beta chains was associated with a missense DCLRE1C variant in a later genetic analysis, and the association was replicated in an independent cohort. The cohort was sequenced for TCR beta chains only, and without alpha or paired-chain data the features that could be detected were limited. Linkage disequilibrium might explain the correlated functional status among segregating V segments, but an unknown experimental factor could not be excluded. Most CMV-associated TCR beta chains appeared to be HLA-restricted in a later analysis, and the HLA associations seemed to be driven largely by CMV exposure. Broadly in line with IMGT annotations, most TCR beta V segments showed up in productive rearrangements about 87% or about 30% of the time in an earlier analysis of 587 of the donors. A cluster of highly shared sequence variants was judged likely to be a technical artifact of the sequencing pipeline. In a later analysis, the rate of TCR association differed among HLA loci, with DRB1 alleles having the most associated TCRs and HLA-C alleles having the fewest. Compared with equally common non-associated chains, HLA-associated TCR beta chains in a later analysis were more clonally expanded and had lower generation probabilities. The authors suggested that the approach could potentially be extended to other disease states and immunological phenotypes. In vitro tests confirmed that a few of the cytomegalovirus-associated TCR beta chains recognize cytomegalovirus antigens. The study gave a list of roughly 150 TCR beta chains associated with cytomegalovirus.

Of note for this clone: Its antigen is still unknown. Base qualities are not provided; no much larger clone lies one nucleotide away.

The cohort consisted of hundreds of healthy bone marrow donors. At the time of sampling, every cohort member was nominally healthy, though immune exposures that went unrecorded were likely present. The donor tested CMV seronegative and was one of the 352 seronegative cohort members. A peripheral blood sample was provided by each donor, and peripheral blood mononuclear cells were used for TCR beta sequencing. Genomic DNA was extracted from the blood cell samples with the Qiagen DNeasy Blood Extraction Kit. The CDR3 sequence holds 13 residues, the cysteine and phenylalanine included. The only DNA kept is the CDR3, 39 bases in frame from the first base. V sheds 6 bases and J sheds 10 bases, leaving 13 bases between their ends. The germline V gene specifies SNHLY as CDR1 and FYNNEI as CDR2. The library came from the immunoSEQ multiplex PCR assay. For the multiplex PCR, a mixture combining 60 forward primers for TCR Vbeta segments and 13 reverse primers for TCR Jbeta segments was used. A multiplex PCR assay on genomic DNA amplified the CDR3 region of rearranged TCR beta genes. On the Illumina HiSeq System, the amplified TCR beta libraries were sequenced as 87-base-pair reads. Regarding the original processing steps: A later analysis counted some 80 million unique TCR beta chains across the 640 or so repertoires, and 9 million to 14 million of these chains were shared by at least two donors. Raw reads were error-corrected and collapsed into unique sequences by a nearest-neighbor algorithm in which closely related sequences were merged to remove PCR and sequencing errors. To assign V, D and J gene segments, CDR3 sequences were aligned to IMGT reference sequences. For a sequence to be retained, a match of at least six nucleotides was required to both a V gene segment and a J gene segment. Rearrangements were called productive when the CDR3 lacked stop codons and stayed in frame with V and J; all others were non-productive. CDR3 was defined according to IMGT convention as the region running from the second conserved V-encoded cysteine to the conserved J-encoded phenylalanine. In an earlier analysis of more than 550 of the donors, sequences lacking an unambiguous match to a single V gene segment were excluded. In an earlier analysis of 450 to 750 of the donors, a V segment was called functional when productive rearrangements were above 56.7%, and segregating when the standard deviation between donors exceeded 5%. To diagnose cytomegalovirus status from the catalog of TCR beta chain sequences, a statistical classification framework was built. V and J gene assignment, in a later analysis, came from comparing TCR nucleotide sequences with IMGT/GENE-DB human TR gene sequences. In a later analysis, CDR3 sequences and most-parsimonious VDJ recombination scenarios were assigned using the TCRdist pipeline. In a later analysis, each TCR beta chain was defined by its CDR3 amino acid sequence together with its V-gene family, and reads without a unique V-gene family were excluded. A later analysis removed 550 to 700 highly shared, low-generation-probability nucleotide sequences to deal with suspected cross-contamination and a sequencing artifact. For each public chain, a later analysis derived a clonal expansion index from normalized ranks of inferred template counts within each repertoire. A later analysis computed generation probabilities with a VDJ recombination model fitted to out-of-frame rearrangements, and checked the results against IGoR. In a later analysis, hypergeometric tests were used to score TCR-TCR, TCR-HLA and TCR-CMV co-occurrence, with a repertoire-size bias correction applied to TCR pairs. A later analysis estimated false discovery rates by permuting HLA or CMV assignments 20 times. In a later analysis, co-occurring TCRs were grouped using DBSCAN, and TCRdist sequence similarity was added for clustering within HLA-allele-positive subsets. For co-occurrence clustering, repertoires with fewer than 30,000 or more than 120,000 public chains were excluded, along with five or six repertoires with anomalous nucleotide sharing. In TCRdb, the immuneACCESS table is reduced to in-frame sequences with V and J assigned. These tables do not hold every clone; where another copy was compared, an unresolved V gene accounts for under half, and the others remain unexplained. From that table come the V and J calls and clone size; the DNA was used to work out D and trimming. The sample yields some 99,000 clones; roughly four fifths were counted once. Roughly 8% of the sample goes to the ten largest clones.

The source material was PBMCs. The source of this sequence is a female donor in good health and CMV-seronegative. The sequence links TRBV2 to TRBJ1-6, with the D gene call left open. The DNA is TGTGCCAGCAGACGGGGTTTTGAGTCACCCCTCCACTTT. It codes for CASRRGFESPLHF.